This T cell receptor beta chain was obtained from a study of cytomegalovirus exposure and HLA in healthy donors. The method was immunoSEQ multiplex PCR; TCRdb's version includes in-frame clones alone and lacks a portion of them. The sample records over 200,000 clones, roughly 91% being singletons. In regard to this clone: Its target is unknown.

The donors belonged to the roughly 130-subject validation cohort, separate from the roughly 650-subject first cohort. V was clipped by 5 bases and J by 1 base, with 18 bases between them. The CDR3 contains 16 residues. Germline V gives CDR1 SGHRS, CDR2 YFSETQ. Points from the study as a whole: Testing in vitro showed a few CMV-associated chains specific for CMV antigens. A subsequent analysis found that TCR clusters from the first cohort also tended to co-occur in the roughly 120 validation repertoires, with about 94% of cluster scores above 0.

This TCR was sampled from a woman in her 30s in good health and CMV-seronegative. The chain couples TRBV5-1 to TRBJ2-5; possible D gene TRBD2, 5 bases. Material for sequencing was PBMCs. CDR3 bases: TGCGCCAGCAGTCGATGGACGGGAACGGGCCAAGAGACCCAGTACTTC. It codes for CASSRWTGTGQETQYF. The variable domain in full, with the rest retrieved from reference TRBV5-1 and TRBJ2-5, is KAGVTQTPRYLIKTRGQQVTLSCSPISGHRSVSWYQQTPGQGLQFLFEYFSETQRNKGNFPGRFSGRQFSNSRSEMNVSTLELGDSALYLCASSRWTGTGQETQYFGPGTRLLVL.